The 18 T cell receptor beta chains below all came from one sample that was sequenced in a study of blood T cell repertoires in COVID-19 (TCRdb year 2020). The method behind the library was the immunoSEQ multiplex PCR assay. The clones in this table, taken by TCRdb from immuneACCESS, are in-frame only. Not every clone is retained; where verified, under half of the shortfall comes from an unresolved V gene, and the cause of the rest is unknown. For this sample there are approximately 100,000 clones; roughly nine tenths appear just once. Roughly 15% of the sample comes from the top ten. What was sequenced was peripheral blood. Receptor source: a woman older than 75 in a cohort sampled during active COVID-19.

V and J are TRBV12-3 or TRBV12-4 and TRBJ2-5, with D unclear. V was shortened by 5 bases and J by 7 bases, with 11 bases between the two germline ends. CDR3 length: 12 residues. The CDR3 reads CASSPMSGTQYF. CDR3 coding DNA: TGTGCCAGCAGTCCGATGAGTGGGACCCAGTACTTC.

J is TRBJ2-1 and V is TRBV3-1 (or the pseudogene TRBV3-2), with 9 bases aligning to TRBD2. V lost 5 bases, J lost 0 bases, and 14 bases stayed unmatched. Germline V lookup: CDR1 LGHDT, CDR2 YNNKEL (reference sequence). The CDR3 is 19 residues long. DNA for the CDR3: TGTGCCAGCAGCTATGGGGCCAGCGGGGGGAGGAGCTCCTACAATGAGCAGTTCTTC. Its translation: CASSYGASGGRSSYNEQFF.

The chain carries TRBV18 and TRBJ2-1, with 8 positions matching TRBD1. Germline V CDR1 and CDR2: KGHSH, LQKENI. The J segment lost 7 bases and the V segment lost 4 bases, leaving 9 bases of the junction unmatched. The length of the CDR3 is 15 residues. CDR3 sequence reads: CASSLGSGGQNEQFF. The CDR3 DNA follows: TGTGCCAGCTCACTCGGTTCAGGGGGCCAAAATGAGCAGTTCTTC.

This clone was seen just once. The genes are TRBV7-6 and TRBJ2-3; 13 bases agree with TRBD2. This CDR3 contains 18 residues. V dropped 2 bases and J dropped 4; count of bases not matched to a gene: 9. CDR1 and CDR2 from the germline V gene are SGHVS and FNYEAQ. In nucleotides, the CDR3 is TGTGCCAGCAGCTTATCCTTACTAGCGGGAGGGTTGGCAGATACGCAGTATTTT. As protein: CASSLSLLAGGLADTQYF.

This chain uses TRBV18 with TRBJ2-1; D is possibly TRBD1 (6 bases). This CDR3 comprises 13 residues. The germline V gene encodes CDR1 KGHSH and CDR2 LQKENI. Trimming removed 7 bases from V and 10 bases from J, with 17 bases in between. The CDR3 coding sequence is TGTGCCAGCTTTCCCGACAGGTTTGGCGAGCAGTTCTTC. This codes for CASFPDRFGEQFF.

For this clone: Germline and junction disagree at one end, which may indicate a read error. The V gene is TRBV7-7, the J gene TRBJ2-5, with 9 bases matching TRBD1. The germline V gene encodes CDR1 SSHAT and CDR2 FNYEAQ (reference sequence). CDR3 length equals 16 residues. For the CDR3, the DNA is TGTGCTAGCAGCTTAGCTTCGGGGACAGGGCAAGAGACCCAGTACTTC. Translating gives CASSLASGTGQETQYF.

The chain combines TRBV6-2 or TRBV6-3 with TRBJ2-3, with D possibly being TRBD2 (6 bases). Per the germline V gene, CDR1 is MNHEY and CDR2 is SVGEGT. The CDR3 has 16 amino acids. V was cut by 2 bases and J by 2 bases, with 14 bases left in between. In DNA form, the CDR3 reads TGTGCCAGCAGTTACGGGGGGAAAGACTTCACAGATACGCAGTATTTT. Its translation: CASSYGGKDFTDTQYF.

This chain links TRBV7-9 with TRBJ1-1, with no clear D. The CDR3 sequence is 11 residues long. Germline V lookup: CDR1 SEHNR, CDR2 FQNEAQ (reference sequence). Trimming cost V 5 bases and J 11 bases, with 12 bases left between them. This CDR3 reads CASSGSKRAFF. The CDR3 nucleotides are TGTGCCAGCAGCGGATCCAAGAGGGCTTTCTTT.

V is TRBV19 and J is TRBJ1-5; D not certain. V shed 7 bases and J shed 0 bases, with 13 bases lying between them. The germline gives CDR1 LNHDA, CDR2 SQIVND (reference sequence). CDR3 length: 15 amino acids. CDR3 DNA: TGTGCCAGTAAGGAGGGAATAGGTAGCAATCAGCCCCAGCATTTT. Amino acids: CASKEGIGSNQPQHF.

This clone was recorded only once. The V call is TRBV7-9, the J call TRBJ2-3; D is unclear. There are 14 residues in the CDR3. V was clipped by 5 bases and J by 2 bases, with 11 bases between them. Germline CDR1 is SEHNR and CDR2 is FQNEAQ (reference sequence). The CDR3, as DNA: TGTGCCAGCAGCCAAAGCTTTTCCACAGATACGCAGTATTTT. It translates to CASSQSFSTDTQYF.

V and J are TRBV27 and TRBJ2-1; 10 bases fit TRBD2. This CDR3 contains 15 residues. The germline V gene has CDR1 MNHEY and CDR2 SMNVEV (reference sequence). The V segment lost 3 bases and the J segment 6 bases; nucleotides outside the gene matches: 5. The CDR3 reads CASSFLAGVSNEQFF. The CDR3 DNA sequence: TGTGCCAGCAGTTTTCTAGCGGGAGTTTCCAATGAGCAGTTCTTC.

V gene TRBV15 combines with J gene TRBJ2-3; 9 bases map to TRBD2. This CDR3 region has 17 residues. CDR1 is LNHNV and CDR2 is YYDKDF in the germline V gene (reference sequence). J was trimmed by 5 bases and V by 7 bases; bases with no gene match: 16. Here the CDR3 DNA reads TGTGCCACCAATCCAGGCGGGAGGGCGGGGGTTCAAGATACGCAGTATTTT. It specifies CATNPGGRAGVQDTQYF.

In this sample, this clone turned up once. The V and J genes are TRBV9 and TRBJ2-2; 11 nucleotides match TRBD2. CDR1 SGDLS and CDR2 YYNGEE come from the germline V gene. CDR3 length: 16 residues. V shed 4 bases and J 5 bases; nucleotides not matched to a gene: 7. This CDR3 is CASSPPGLADTGELFF. The CDR3 DNA reads TGTGCCAGCAGCCCACCGGGACTAGCGGATACCGGGGAGCTGTTTTTT.

V usage is TRBV4-1 and J usage is TRBJ1-1; D ambiguous. V was trimmed by 1 base and J by 11 bases, leaving 26 bases between them. CDR1 and CDR2 from the germline V gene are MGHRA and YSYEKL. The CDR3 totals 17 residues. The CDR3 is CASSQGASKGDLYKAFF. As DNA, the CDR3 is TGCGCCAGCAGCCAAGGGGCTTCCAAGGGAGACTTGTATAAGGCTTTCTTT.

J is TRBJ2-3 and V is TRBV19, with D maybe TRBD2 (6 bases). Trimming shortened V by 5 bases and J by 6 bases, and 9 bases separated the two germline ends. The CDR3 length is 12 residues. Germline loops: CDR1 LNHDA, CDR2 SQIVND (reference sequence). CDR3 region: CASSPSVDTQYF. CDR3 DNA: TGTGCCAGTAGTCCTAGCGTCGATACGCAGTATTTT.

This rearrangement joins TRBV18 to TRBJ2-6, with a tentative D call TRBD1 (6 bases). The CDR3 has 16 residues. Trimming stripped 3 bases from V and 2 bases from J, with 11 bases between. Germline assignment: CDR1 KGHSH and CDR2 LQKENI. The CDR3 protein is CASSPNRVAGANVLTF. CDR3 sequence (DNA): TGTGCCAGCTCACCCAACAGGGTCGCTGGGGCCAACGTCCTGACTTTC. The variable domain in full, completed from reference TRBV18 and TRBJ2-6, reads NAGVMQNPRHLVRRRGQEARLRCSPMKGHSHVYWYRQLPEEGLKFMVYLQKENIIDESGMPKERFSAEFPKEGPSILRIQQVVRGDSAAYFCASSPNRVAGANVLTFGAGSRLTVL.

The chain has TRBV6-5 and TRBJ2-1; 9 bases agree with TRBD2. This CDR3 spans 14 amino acids. Germline V gene sequence: CDR1 MNHEY, CDR2 SVGAGI. V trimming: 6 bases; J trimming: 7 bases; junction bases outside the gene matches: 7. In DNA form, the CDR3 reads TGTGCCAGCAGGGCAAGCGGGGGGTGGAATGAGCAGTTCTTC. This translates into CASRASGGWNEQFF.

The chain combines TRBV5-1 with TRBJ2-2, with TRBD1 matching over 10 bases. CDR3 length: 16 residues. Looked up from germline, CDR1 is SGHRS and CDR2 is YFSETQ. J lost 6 bases, V lost 3 bases, and 8 bases had no gene match. The CDR3 protein is CASSSRGDRGSGELFF. The DNA for the CDR3 is TGCGCCAGCAGCTCGCGGGGGGACAGGGGATCCGGGGAGCTGTTTTTT. Combining the CDR3 with reference TRBV5-1 and TRBJ2-2 gives the whole variable domain KAGVTQTPRYLIKTRGQQVTLSCSPISGHRSVSWYQQTPGQGLQFLFEYFSETQRNKGNFPGRFSGRQFSNSRSEMNVSTLELGDSALYLCASSSRGDRGSGELFFGEGSRLTVL.